This TCR beta chain appears in the sequencing data of a study of T cells in Graves' hyperthyroidism and ophthalmopathy. Across the whole study: Peripheral blood samples were taken at initial diagnosis, prior to any treatment.

A remark on this clonotype: Its antigen is not identified.

TCR beta CDR3 regions were amplified from RNA transcripts. HTBI primers were the set used in a first-round RT-PCR of the TCR CDR3. TCRdb re-called the multiplex PCR reads with MiXCR, one entry per CDR3 protein. Of approximately 530,000 distinct CDR3 sequences listed, 15% to 20% are singletons. Study-level points and caveats: Most thyroid-expanded clonotypes above 0.001 were also found in blood.

The sequence was collected from a man aged 40-49 years with Graves' ophthalmopathy. The specimen sequenced was blood.

CDR3 sequence reads: CATSRVVGGETQYF. The CDR3 DNA follows: TGTGCCACCAGCAGGGTGGTAGGGGGAGAGACCCAGTACTTC. The chain recombines TRBV15 with TRBJ2-5; TRBD1 is a possible D gene (6 bases). The CDR3 extends over 14 amino acids. Trimming cost V 3 bases and J 4 bases, with 12 bases left between them. In germline, CDR1 is LNHNV, CDR2 YYDKDF (reference sequence).